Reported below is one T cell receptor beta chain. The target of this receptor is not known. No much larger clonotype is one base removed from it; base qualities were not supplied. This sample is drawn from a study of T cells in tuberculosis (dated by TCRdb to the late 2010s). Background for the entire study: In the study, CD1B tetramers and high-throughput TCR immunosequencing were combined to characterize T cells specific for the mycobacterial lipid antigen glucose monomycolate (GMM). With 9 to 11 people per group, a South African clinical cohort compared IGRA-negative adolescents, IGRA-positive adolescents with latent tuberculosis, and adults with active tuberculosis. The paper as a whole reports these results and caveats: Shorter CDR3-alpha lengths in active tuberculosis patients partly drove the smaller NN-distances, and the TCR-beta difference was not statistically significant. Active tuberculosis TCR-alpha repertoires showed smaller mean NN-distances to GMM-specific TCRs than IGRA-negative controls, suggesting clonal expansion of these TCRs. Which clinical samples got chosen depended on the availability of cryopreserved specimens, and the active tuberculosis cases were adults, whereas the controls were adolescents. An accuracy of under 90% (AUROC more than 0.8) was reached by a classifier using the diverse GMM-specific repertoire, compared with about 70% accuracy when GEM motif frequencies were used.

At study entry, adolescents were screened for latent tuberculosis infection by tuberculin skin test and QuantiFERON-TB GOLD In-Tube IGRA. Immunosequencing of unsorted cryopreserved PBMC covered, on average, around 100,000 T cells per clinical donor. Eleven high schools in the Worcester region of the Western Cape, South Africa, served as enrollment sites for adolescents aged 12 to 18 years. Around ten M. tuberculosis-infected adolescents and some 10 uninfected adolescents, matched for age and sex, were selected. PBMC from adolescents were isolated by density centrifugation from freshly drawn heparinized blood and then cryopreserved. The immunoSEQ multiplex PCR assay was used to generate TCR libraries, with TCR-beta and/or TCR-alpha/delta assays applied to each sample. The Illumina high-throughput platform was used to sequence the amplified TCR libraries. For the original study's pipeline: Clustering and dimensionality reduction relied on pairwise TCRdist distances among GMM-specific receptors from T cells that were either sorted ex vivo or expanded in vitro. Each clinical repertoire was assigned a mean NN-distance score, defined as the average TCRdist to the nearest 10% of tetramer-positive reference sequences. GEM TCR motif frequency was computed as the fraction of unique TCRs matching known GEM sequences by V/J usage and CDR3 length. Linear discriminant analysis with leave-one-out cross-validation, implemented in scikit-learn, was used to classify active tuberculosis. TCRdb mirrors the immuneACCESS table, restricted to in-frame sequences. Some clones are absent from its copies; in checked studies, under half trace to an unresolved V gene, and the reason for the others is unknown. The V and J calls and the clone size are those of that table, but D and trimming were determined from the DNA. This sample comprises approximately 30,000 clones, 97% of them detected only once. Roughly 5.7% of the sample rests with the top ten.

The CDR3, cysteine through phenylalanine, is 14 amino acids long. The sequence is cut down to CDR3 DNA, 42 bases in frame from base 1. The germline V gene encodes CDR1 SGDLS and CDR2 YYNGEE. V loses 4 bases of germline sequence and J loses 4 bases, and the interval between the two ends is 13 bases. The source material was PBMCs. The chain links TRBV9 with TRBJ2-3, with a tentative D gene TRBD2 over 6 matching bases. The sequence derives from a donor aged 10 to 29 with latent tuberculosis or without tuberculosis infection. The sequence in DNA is TGTGCCAGCAGCCCCCCCCCTAGCGCAGATACGCAGTATTTT. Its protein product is CASSPPPSADTQYF.